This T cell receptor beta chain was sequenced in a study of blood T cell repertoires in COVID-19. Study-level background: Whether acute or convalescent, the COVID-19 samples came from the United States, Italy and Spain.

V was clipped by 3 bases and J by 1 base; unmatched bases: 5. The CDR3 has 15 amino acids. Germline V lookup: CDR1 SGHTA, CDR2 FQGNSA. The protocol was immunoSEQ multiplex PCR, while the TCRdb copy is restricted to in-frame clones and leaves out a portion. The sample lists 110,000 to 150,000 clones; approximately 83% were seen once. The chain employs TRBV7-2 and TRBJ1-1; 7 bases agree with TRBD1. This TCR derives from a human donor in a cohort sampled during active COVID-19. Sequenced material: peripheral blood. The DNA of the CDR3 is TGTGCCAGCAGCTTGTCAGGGGGGAAGAACACTGAAGCTTTCTTT. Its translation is CASSLSGGKNTEAFF.